This TCR beta chain was recorded in a study of Ad26.COV2.S vaccination and SARS-CoV-2 variants. For the study at large: The authors gave Ad26.COV2.S intramuscularly, either once or twice 56 days apart.

Treatment meaning: about 20 received Ad26.COV2.S at low or high dose, single or two shots; 5 received placebo; per-sample allocation not given. On day 63 after the first injection, vaccine and placebo recipients gave samples. An adult donor aged 18-55 years was enrolled in Boston. Germline CDR1 SGHRS, CDR2 YFSETQ. Losses at the gene ends were 5 bases for V and 6 bases for J; bases not matched to a gene: 2. This CDR3 contains 12 residues. Produced via immunoSEQ multiplex PCR; TCRdb's table is partial and in-frame only. The sample yields around 240,000 clones, approximately 90% seen once. The V gene is TRBV5-1, the J gene TRBJ1-2, with 9 bases that match TRBD1. Material: peripheral blood, obtained in a trial of Ad26.COV2.S vaccine versus placebo. The origin of this receptor is a person between 18 and 65 years old who received the Ad26.COV2.S COVID-19 vaccine or a placebo. For the CDR3, the DNA is TGCGCCAGCAGTCGGGACAGGGATGGCTACACCTTC. This sequence encodes CASSRDRDGYTF.